These 31 T cell receptor beta chains originate from one sample sequenced in a study of shared clonotypes between healthy human individuals. Naive CD8 cells were CD45RO-negative, positively selected for CCR7, excluding terminally differentiated effector memory CD45RA+ cells. TCRdb's copy holds only in-frame clones and misses some; the assay was immunoSEQ multiplex PCR. The sample holds about 2.1 million clones; 93% are singletons and the top ten take 1.5% to 2%. Sequencing was carried out using naive CD8+ T cells from PBMCs. These receptors all come from a man in his late teens or twenties in good health. Some clones in this sample may be carry-over from other donors' samples.

V and J are TRBV29-1 and TRBJ1-5, with D hard to call. Per the germline V gene, CDR1 is SQVTM and CDR2 is ANQGSEA. This CDR3 is 13 amino acids long. The germline V and J ends were trimmed by 4 bases and 5 bases, with 12 bases remaining between them. The CDR3 DNA sequence: TGCAGCGTTGTGGGCGGTCGGGATCAGCCCCAGCATTTT. Translating it yields CSVVGGRDQPQHF.

About this clone itself: The same CDR3 also results from other DNA sequences found in this sample. This chain connects TRBV5-6 to TRBJ2-7; D is ambiguous. V lost 0 bases and J lost 0, with 4 bases in between. This CDR3 has 13 amino acids. Germline CDR1 and CDR2: SGHDT and YYEEEE. The CDR3 sequence is CASSLGFSYEQYF. CDR3 coding DNA: TGTGCCAGCAGCTTGGGCTTCTCCTACGAGCAGTACTTC.

V and J are TRBV7-9 and TRBJ2-7; D uncertain. V lost 8 bases and J lost 2, with 10 bases in between. Germline V gene lookup returns CDR1 SEHNR and CDR2 FQNEAQ (reference sequence). The CDR3 loop spans 12 amino acids. The CDR3 sequence is CASGETAYEQYF. In DNA, the CDR3 is TGTGCCAGCGGTGAGACGGCCTACGAGCAGTACTTC.

The chain uses TRBV10-1 and TRBJ2-1; TRBD1 aligns across 9 bases. This CDR3 spans 13 amino acids. Germline V lookup: CDR1 WNHNN, CDR2 SYGVQD (reference sequence). V lost 8 bases and J lost 8; bases outside the gene matches: 7. For the CDR3, the DNA is TGCGCCAGCGGCCGGGACAGGGACCATGAGCAGTTCTTC. Translation gives CASGRDRDHEQFF.

The chain recombines TRBV7-9 with TRBJ2-2, with D possibly being TRBD2 (6 bases). Trimming took off 6 bases at V and 3 bases at J, with 14 bases between the two ends. Germline CDR1 reads SEHNR; CDR2 reads FQNEAQ (reference sequence). The CDR3 runs to 15 residues. The CDR3 region is CASRSPRGYTGELFF. The CDR3 nucleotides are TGTGCCAGCAGAAGCCCCCGGGGGTACACCGGGGAGCTGTTTTTT.

The genes are TRBV7-9 and TRBJ2-1; D is possibly TRBD2 (6 bases). Trimming took 5 bases from V and 8 from J, leaving 13 bases between them. The CDR3 has 13 amino acids. Germline loops: CDR1 SEHNR, CDR2 FQNEAQ (reference sequence). The CDR3 region has the DNA TGTGCCAGCAGCGCCCGGGACTCCCATGAGCAGTTCTTC. This encodes CASSARDSHEQFF.

This clone was seen once. In the same sample, other DNA sequences code for this CDR3. V and J are TRBV5-1 and TRBJ1-1; 7 nucleotides agree with TRBD1. The CDR3 contains 13 residues. The J segment lost 8 bases and the V segment lost 2 bases, leaving 6 bases of the junction unmatched. Looked up from germline, CDR1 is SGHRS and CDR2 is YFSETQ. In DNA, the CDR3 is TGCGCCAGCAGCTTTACAGGGGCATCCGAAGCTTTCTTT. Translating gives CASSFTGASEAFF.

This clone was found once. The chain joins TRBV10-3 to TRBJ2-3; 7 bases agree with TRBD2. CDR3 length equals 16 residues. The V gene end was trimmed by 0 bases and the J gene end by 6 bases; junction bases not matched to a gene: 9. Germline V gene lookup returns CDR1 ENHRY and CDR2 SYGVKD. The CDR3 sequence: CAISESGGSSVDTQYF. In DNA, the CDR3 is TGTGCCATCAGTGAGTCGGGCGGGAGTTCAGTGGATACGCAGTATTTT.

CDR3 amino acids: CASSLAGPSFYEQYF. The DNA of the CDR3 is TGTGCCAGCAGCTTAGCCGGTCCCAGCTTCTACGAGCAGTACTTC. This sequence joins TRBV7-9 and TRBJ2-7; D ambiguous. CDR1 SEHNR and CDR2 FQNEAQ come from the germline V gene (reference sequence). V dropped 0 bases and J dropped 3 bases, with 12 bases sitting between them. The CDR3 is 15 residues long.

The chain links TRBV2 to TRBJ2-1; D may correspond to TRBD1 or TRBD2 (5 bases each). The germline gives CDR1 SNHLY, CDR2 FYNNEI. CDR3 length: 15 amino acids. V lost 6 bases and J 2 bases, leaving 14 bases between the germline ends. In DNA, the CDR3 is TGTGCCAGCAGCAGAGGGACCGATCCCTACAATGAGCAGTTCTTC. Its translation is CASSRGTDPYNEQFF.

The V call is TRBV7-6, the J call TRBJ2-7; 7 positions agree with TRBD1. CDR3 length: 14 residues. The germline CDR1 and CDR2 sequences are SGHVS and FNYEAQ. V shed 5 bases and J 3 bases; nucleotides not matched to a gene: 7. CDR3 amino acids: CASSPETGSYEQYF. DNA of the CDR3: TGTGCCAGCAGCCCTGAGACAGGGAGCTACGAGCAGTACTTC.

The chain recombines TRBV27 with TRBJ1-3, with a weak D call TRBD1 (5 bases). V gave up 7 bases and J gave up 8 bases, with 15 bases separating them. The CDR3 contains 13 residues. Germline values: CDR1 MNHEY, CDR2 SMNVEV (reference sequence). The CDR3 bases are TGTGCCAGCACCTCCCAGGGAGCACACACCATATATTTT. Its translation is CASTSQGAHTIYF.

CDR3 sequence (DNA): TGTGCCAGCAGTTCCGATACTGAGAGGGCCTACGAGCAGTACTTC. It is translated as CASSSDTERAYEQYF. The V call is TRBV27, the J call TRBJ2-7; TRBD2 might be the D (5 bases). Germline lookup yields CDR1 MNHEY and CDR2 SMNVEV (reference sequence). The V gene lost 4 bases and the J gene lost 2 bases, with 15 bases spanning the gap. This CDR3 is 15 amino acids long.

The rearrangement joins TRBV7-9 to TRBJ2-3, with D maybe TRBD1 (5 bases). This CDR3 region has 12 residues. Trimming removed 5 bases at V and 10 bases at J, with 13 bases between. The germline gives CDR1 SEHNR, CDR2 FQNEAQ (reference sequence). The CDR3, as DNA: TGTGCCAGCAGCCCCTCAGGGTTGGCGCAGTATTTT. Protein sequence: CASSPSGLAQYF.

The V and J genes are TRBV5-4 and TRBJ2-2; D is uncertain. Trimming cost V 0 bases and J 7 bases, with 16 bases left between them. The germline CDR1 and CDR2 sequences are SGHNT and YYREEE (reference sequence). There are 16 residues in the CDR3. The CDR3 loop reads CASSLARGVINGELFF. The CDR3 bases are TGTGCCAGCAGCTTGGCTCGTGGGGTAATAAACGGGGAGCTGTTTTTT.

V and J are TRBV25-1 and TRBJ2-5, with D possibly being TRBD2 (5 bases). This CDR3 is 14 amino acids long. Germline V CDR1 and CDR2: MGHDK, SYGVNS. V was clipped by 3 bases and J by 1 base, with 9 bases between them. This CDR3 reads CASSDPSGQETQYF. The CDR3 nucleotides are TGTGCCAGCAGTGACCCAAGCGGCCAAGAGACCCAGTACTTC.

This chain joins TRBV19 and TRBJ2-7, with no clear D. Germline V gene data show CDR1 as LNHDA and CDR2 as SQIVND (reference sequence). This CDR3 contains 14 residues. Trimming took 5 bases from V and 1 from J, leaving 12 bases between them. CDR3 region: CASSSFVESYEQYF. The DNA for the CDR3 is TGTGCCAGTAGTTCGTTCGTAGAATCCTACGAGCAGTACTTC.

Only one count was recorded for this clone. The V and J genes are TRBV5-1 and TRBJ1-2; TRBD1 might be the D (6 bases). V lost 0 bases and J lost 7, with 13 bases in between. The CDR3 runs to 14 residues. In germline, CDR1 is SGHRS, CDR2 YFSETQ. DNA for the CDR3: TGCGCCAGCAGCTTGGGGGTCAGGGGCAGTGGCTACACCTTC. Protein: CASSLGVRGSGYTF.

This chain links TRBV10-3 with TRBJ1-3, with D perhaps TRBD1 (5 bases). Between the trimmed V and J ends, which lost 0 bases and 2 bases, there was a span of 8 bases. Germline V gene data show CDR1 as ENHRY and CDR2 as SYGVKD. CDR3 length equals 15 residues. The CDR3 bases are TGTGCCATCAGTGAGTCGACAGCGACTGGAAACACCATATATTTT. It codes for CAISESTATGNTIYF.

CDR3 sequence (DNA): TGTGCCTGGAAAGGAGCCTACGAGCAGTACTTC. As protein: CAWKGAYEQYF. The rearrangement uses TRBV30 and TRBJ2-7; no definite D call. The CDR3 length is 11 residues. V was shortened by 4 bases and J by 2 bases, with 6 bases between the two germline ends. Per the germline V gene, CDR1 is GTSNPN and CDR2 is SVGIG (reference sequence).

The chain is built from TRBV27 and TRBJ1-4; TRBD1 is a possible D gene (6 bases). V was pared by 2 bases and J by 6 bases, with 10 bases between. CDR1 and CDR2 (germline): MNHEY, SMNVEV (reference sequence). This CDR3 is 14 amino acids long. The CDR3 DNA reads as TGTGCCAGCAGTTTAATGCCAGGGGATGAAAAACTGTTTTTT. Its translation: CASSLMPGDEKLFF.

Concerning this clone: Different DNA sequences within this sample yield the same CDR3. The chain links TRBV11-1 to TRBJ1-1; D gene unclear. CDR1 and CDR2 from the germline V gene are SGHAT and FQDESV (reference sequence). The ends were cut back, 1 base at V and 2 bases at J, with 5 bases in the middle. This CDR3 is built from 13 residues. CDR3 DNA sequence: TGTGCCAGCAGCTTAGATAGAAACACTGAAGCTTTCTTT. Residues: CASSLDRNTEAFF. The whole variable domain, filled in from reference TRBV11-1 and TRBJ1-1, reads EAEVAQSPRYKITEKSQAVAFWCDPISGHATLYWYRQILGQGPELLVQFQDESVVDDSQLPKDRFSAERLKGVDSTLKIQPAELGDSAMYLCASSLDRNTEAFFGQGTRLTVV.

About this clone: Distinct nucleotide sequences in the sample also encode this CDR3. V gene TRBV6-5 combines with J gene TRBJ1-5; D possibly corresponds to TRBD1 (5 bases). V dropped 5 bases and J dropped 7 bases, with 9 bases sitting between them. This CDR3 has 12 residues. Germline CDR1 is MNHEY and CDR2 is SVGAGI. CDR3 loop: CASSSPGQPQHF. The CDR3 DNA sequence: TGTGCCAGCAGTAGTCCAGGGCAGCCCCAGCATTTT.

CDR3 amino acids: CASSRDGLLEQYF. The CDR3, as DNA: TGTGCCAGCAGCCGGGACGGCCTCCTCGAGCAGTACTTC. The chain employs TRBV7-9 and TRBJ2-7; D assignment may be TRBD1 or TRBD2 (5 bases each). Germline values: CDR1 SEHNR, CDR2 FQNEAQ (reference sequence). The CDR3 runs 13 residues. V lost 5 bases and J lost 6, with 14 bases in between.

This clone has only a few counts. The rearrangement uses TRBV28 and TRBJ1-2, with 9 bases that match TRBD1. The CDR3 is made up of 14 amino acids. Germline V gene lookup returns CDR1 MDHEN and CDR2 SYDVKM. With 2 bases clipped from V and 7 bases from J, the junction kept 5 bases outside the gene matches. The CDR3 sequence: CASSLGTGLSGYTF. The DNA of the CDR3 is TGTGCCAGCAGTTTAGGGACAGGGTTGAGTGGCTACACCTTC.

This chain connects TRBV9 to TRBJ2-3; D may be TRBD2 (6 bases). The V gene's germline CDR1 is SGDLS and CDR2 YYNGEE. The CDR3 contains 15 residues. V dropped 7 bases and J dropped 6 bases, with 21 bases sitting between them. As DNA, the CDR3 is TGTGCCAGCGGCAGAGCGGAGATTCGGGGGGATACGCAGTATTTT. Translated: CASGRAEIRGDTQYF.

V and J are TRBV28 and TRBJ1-2, with TRBD1 matching 7 bases. Germline V gene data show CDR1 as MDHEN and CDR2 as SYDVKM. This CDR3 comprises 15 residues. V shed 6 bases and J 11 bases; nucleotides not matched to a gene: 18. CDR3 sequence reads: CASRGERGQYLVYTF. The CDR3 DNA sequence: TGTGCCAGCAGGGGCGAAAGGGGGCAATATTTGGTATACACCTTC.

CDR3 DNA: TGTGCCAGCAGCGGACAGGCCTCCTACGAGCAGTACTTC. It specifies CASSGQASYEQYF. The rearrangement uses TRBV5-5 and TRBJ2-7, with 7 bases aligning to TRBD1. Germline CDR1 SGHKS, CDR2 YYEKEE (reference sequence). With 4 bases clipped from V and 0 bases from J, the junction kept 1 base outside the gene matches. This CDR3 has 13 residues.

The chain joins TRBV7-7 to TRBJ2-5, with D perhaps assigned TRBD1 or TRBD2 (5 bases each). Trimming cost V 5 bases and J 4 bases, with 11 bases left between them. The CDR3 consists of 13 residues. The germline gives CDR1 SSHAT, CDR2 FNYEAQ (reference sequence). The CDR3 sequence is CASSRDLRETQYF. The CDR3 region has the DNA TGTGCCAGCAGCCGGGACCTAAGAGAGACCCAGTACTTC.

The J gene is TRBJ1-1, the V gene TRBV19, with 8 bases that match TRBD1. The V segment lost 10 bases and the J segment 6 bases; nucleotides outside the gene matches: 4. Germline V gives CDR1 LNHDA, CDR2 SQIVND (reference sequence). CDR3 size: 11 residues. The CDR3 loop is CATSGGPEAFF. The CDR3 DNA reads TGTGCCACCTCAGGGGGCCCTGAAGCTTTCTTT.

This chain connects TRBV6-5 to TRBJ2-1, with D possibly TRBD2 on 7 matching bases. V was shortened by 0 bases and J by 6 bases, with 12 bases between the two germline ends. The CDR3 has 15 residues. The germline CDR1 and CDR2 sequences are MNHEY and SVGAGI. The CDR3 nucleotides read TGTGCCAGCAGTTACTCGGGGGGGCCTGGCAATGAGCAGTTCTTC. It translates to CASSYSGGPGNEQFF.